Below, 30 T cell receptor beta chains from the same sample are listed, as sequenced in a study of blood T cell repertoires in COVID-19. Libraries were prepared by immunoSEQ multiplex PCR; TCRdb keeps only in-frame clonotypes and omits some of them. The sample has some 97,000 clones, roughly 84% seen once. The specimen was peripheral blood. Source of these receptors: a human donor in a cohort sampled during active COVID-19.

The chain couples TRBV7-9 to TRBJ1-5, with 8 positions matching TRBD1. The CDR3 contains 16 residues. Germline lookup yields CDR1 SEHNR and CDR2 FQNEAQ (reference sequence). V trimming: 2 bases; J trimming: 4 bases; junction bases outside the gene matches: 7. The CDR3 is CASSLSTGAGNQPQHF. CDR3 bases: TGTGCCAGCAGCTTATCGACAGGGGCGGGAAATCAGCCCCAGCATTTT.

CDR3 sequence (DNA): TGTGCCAGCACCCAGGGACTAGCGGAGCAGTACTTC. This gives the protein CASTQGLAEQYF. The V call is TRBV6-5, the J call TRBJ2-7, with TRBD2 matching over 10 bases. The germline CDR1 and CDR2 sequences are MNHEY and SVGAGI. The CDR3 spans 12 residues. After removal of 7 bases from V and 7 bases from J, the junction contained 4 bases not matched to a gene.

In regard to this clone: This sample includes further DNA sequences coding for the same CDR3. V usage is TRBV9 and J usage is TRBJ1-5; possibly TRBD1 for D (5 bases). The CDR3 contains 15 residues. CDR1 is SGDLS, CDR2 YYNGEE, per germline. The V end lost 0 bases, the J end lost 1 base, and 8 bases lay between the germline ends. CDR3 amino acids: CASSVGQGSNQPQHF. CDR3 sequence (DNA): TGTGCCAGCAGCGTAGGCCAGGGAAGCAATCAGCCCCAGCATTTT.

The chain uses TRBV27 and TRBJ2-3, with unresolved D. Germline-derived CDR1 and CDR2 are MNHEY and SMNVEV (reference sequence). Deletions cut 7 bases from V and 3 bases from J, with 5 bases between. This CDR3 spans 11 amino acids. The CDR3, as DNA: TGTGCCAGCAAGCGTACAGATACGCAGTATTTT. This gives the protein CASKRTDTQYF.

This chain uses TRBV6-2 or TRBV6-3 with TRBJ2-1, with TRBD2 matching 10 bases. This CDR3 has 16 amino acids. Germline loops: CDR1 MNHEY, CDR2 SVGEGT. Trimming at V came to 5 bases and at J to 7 bases, leaving 11 bases not matched to a gene. The CDR3, as DNA: TGTGCCAGCAGTCGACTCTCTAGCGGGAGTTTGAATGAGCAGTTCTTC. Protein sequence: CASSRLSSGSLNEQFF.

The rearrangement uses TRBV6-5 and TRBJ2-1; 10 nucleotides align to TRBD2. CDR1 is MNHEY, CDR2 SVGAGI, per germline. V dropped 6 bases and J dropped 4; count of bases not matched to a gene: 6. The CDR3 is 15 residues long. The CDR3 DNA reads TGTGCCAGCAGGAGGACTAGCGGAGCGTACAATGAGCAGTTCTTC. It encodes CASRRTSGAYNEQFF.

The count of this clone is one. This chain links TRBV20-1 with TRBJ1-1; no firm D call. Trimming pared 3 bases from V and 1 base from J, leaving 3 bases between. Per the germline V gene, CDR1 is DFQATT and CDR2 is SNEGSKA (reference sequence). The CDR3 contains 11 residues. CDR3 sequence reads: CSASGNTEAFF. The CDR3 nucleotides are TGCAGTGCTAGCGGGAACACTGAAGCTTTCTTT.

The chain employs TRBV6-4 and TRBJ1-2, with TRBD1 matching 9 bases. V shed 0 bases and J 6 bases; nucleotides not matched to a gene: 11. The CDR3 covers 17 residues. The germline gives CDR1 MRHNA, CDR2 SNTAGT. CDR3: CASSDSHDRGGRNGYTF. In nucleotides, the CDR3 is TGTGCCAGCAGTGACTCCCATGACAGGGGGGGGCGGAATGGCTACACCTTC.

A single count supports this clone. The chain is built from TRBV7-2 and TRBJ2-7; TRBD2 might be the D (5 bases). Per the germline V gene, CDR1 is SGHTA and CDR2 is FQGNSA. V lost 2 bases to trimming and J lost 4 bases, with 15 bases between them. The CDR3 runs 15 residues. The CDR3, as DNA: TGTGCCAGCAGCTTAATGGGCGGGTTTTCGTACGAGCAGTACTTC. Protein product: CASSLMGGFSYEQYF.

The chain employs TRBV5-8 and TRBJ1-2; 12 bases are shared with TRBD1. CDR1 and CDR2 from the germline V gene are SGHTS and YDEGEE. The length of the CDR3 is 16 residues. J gave up 3 bases and V 6 bases, and 9 bases lay outside the gene matches. The CDR3 nucleotides read TGTGCCAGCATCCCGCCGGGACAGGGGGCTTACTATGGCTACACCTTC. It codes for CASIPPGQGAYYGYTF. Full variable domain (rest looked up from reference TRBV5-8 and TRBJ1-2): EAGVTQSPTHLIKTRGQQATLRCSPISGHTSVYWYQQALGLGLQFLLWYDEGEERNRGNFPPRFSGRQFPNYSSELNVNALELEDSALYLCASIPPGQGAYYGYTFGSGTRLTVV.

The chain combines TRBV3-1 (or the pseudogene TRBV3-2) with TRBJ1-2; possibly TRBD1 for D (5 bases). V dropped 3 bases and J dropped 1 base, with 6 bases sitting between them. The germline CDR1 and CDR2 sequences are LGHDT and YNNKEL (reference sequence). The CDR3 spans 13 residues. The CDR3 DNA sequence: TGTGCCAGCAGCCAGGGGCTTAACTATGGCTACACCTTC. Translated: CASSQGLNYGYTF.

The rearrangement links TRBV10-3 to TRBJ2-7, with a weak D call TRBD2 (6 bases). From germline, CDR1 is ENHRY and CDR2 SYGVKD. The CDR3 extends over 15 amino acids. V was cut by 4 bases and J by 6 bases, with 19 bases left in between. The CDR3 bases are TGTGCCATCAGTGTGGGCGGCGGGAAGACCACCGAGCAGTACTTC. It translates to CAISVGGGKTTEQYF.

The chain carries TRBV18 and TRBJ2-4; 9 nucleotides match TRBD1. V shed 0 bases and J 7 bases; nucleotides not matched to a gene: 4. Germline assignment: CDR1 KGHSH and CDR2 LQKENI. The CDR3 runs to 15 residues. CDR3 nucleotides: TGTGCCAGCTCACCACCGGGACAGGGTTATAACATTCAGTACTTC. Residues: CASSPPGQGYNIQYF.

The chain is built from TRBV5-5 and TRBJ2-1, with 11 positions matching TRBD2. In germline, CDR1 is SGHKS, CDR2 YYEKEE (reference sequence). This CDR3 has 17 amino acids. After removal of 4 bases from V and 2 bases from J, the junction contained 8 bases not matched to a gene. The chain's CDR3 is CASSGSTSGTPYNEQFF. The CDR3 region has the DNA TGTGCCAGCAGCGGCTCGACTAGCGGGACCCCCTACAATGAGCAGTTCTTC. Filled out from reference TRBV5-5 and TRBJ2-1, the complete variable domain reads DAGVTQSPTHLIKTRGQQVTLRCSPISGHKSVSWYQQVLGQGPQFIFQYYEKEERGRGNFPDRFSARQFPNYSSELNVNALLLGDSALYLCASSGSTSGTPYNEQFFGPGTRLTVL.

This chain uses TRBV2 with TRBJ2-2; TRBD1 matches 9 bases. Trimming took 5 bases from V and 4 from J; bases not matched to a gene: 5. The CDR3 has 15 residues. Germline V gene lookup returns CDR1 SNHLY and CDR2 FYNNEI. This chain's CDR3 is CASSPGQGPTGELFF. The CDR3 coding sequence is TGTGCCAGCAGTCCGGGACAGGGCCCCACCGGGGAGCTGTTTTTT.

The chain couples TRBV6-5 to TRBJ1-1, with D tentatively TRBD1 (5 bases). This CDR3 has 13 residues. CDR1 and CDR2 from the germline V gene are MNHEY and SVGAGI. V dropped 10 bases and J dropped 0 bases, with 12 bases sitting between them. DNA of the CDR3: TGTGCCACCGGCGGGACCATGAACACTGAAGCTTTCTTT. This encodes CATGGTMNTEAFF.

The chain employs TRBV12-5 and TRBJ2-1, with D possibly matching TRBD2 (5 bases). In germline, CDR1 is LGHNT, CDR2 FRNRAP. The CDR3 runs 17 residues. The V end was cut by 3 bases, the J end by 2 bases, with 17 bases between. The CDR3, as DNA: TGTGCTAGTGGTTTAGCGGTGGACCCCACCCCCTACAATGAGCAGTTCTTC. Protein: CASGLAVDPTPYNEQFF.

The chain is built from TRBV6-6 and TRBJ1-1, with D possibly being TRBD1 (6 bases). The germline V gene has CDR1 MNHNY and CDR2 SVGAGI (reference sequence). Between the trimmed V and J ends, which lost 4 bases and 0 bases, there was a span of 9 bases. CDR3 length: 14 residues. The CDR3 region has the DNA TGTGCCAGCAGTTCAACAGGGATGAACACTGAAGCTTTCTTT. Encoded protein: CASSSTGMNTEAFF.

This clone was seen more than once but under ten times. This chain uses TRBV5-1 with TRBJ2-7; TRBD1 aligns across 8 bases. V dropped 4 bases and J dropped 6; count of bases not matched to a gene: 15. The CDR3 has 16 residues. From germline, CDR1 is SGHRS and CDR2 YFSETQ. This chain's CDR3 is CASSLPGQVGMSEQYF. CDR3 DNA sequence: TGCGCCAGCAGCCTCCCGGGACAGGTGGGGATGAGCGAGCAGTACTTC.

The chain employs TRBV27 and TRBJ1-1, with D perhaps matching TRBD1 (5 bases). The V and J ends lost 4 bases and 3 bases respectively, with 15 bases between them. From germline, CDR1 is MNHEY and CDR2 SMNVEV (reference sequence). The CDR3 contains 15 residues. The CDR3 DNA is TGTGCCAGCAGTTCGTGGACGGGGGGGGACACTGAAGCTTTCTTT. It yields the protein CASSSWTGGDTEAFF.

This clone appeared a few times. The genes are TRBV20-1 and TRBJ2-7; a possible D gene is TRBD2 (5 bases). Trimming shortened V by 3 bases and J by 7 bases, and 16 bases separated the two germline ends. CDR3 length equals 13 residues. In germline, CDR1 is DFQATT, CDR2 SNEGSKA (reference sequence). The DNA of the CDR3 is TGCAGTGCTAGTAGGACTCACTCAACGGAGCAGTACTTC. Translated: CSASRTHSTEQYF.

The chain links TRBV27 to TRBJ2-7; 7 nucleotides align to TRBD1. Germline assignment: CDR1 MNHEY and CDR2 SMNVEV (reference sequence). After removal of 5 bases from V and 1 base from J, the junction contained 5 bases not matched to a gene. This CDR3 comprises 14 residues. Written as DNA, the CDR3 is TGTGCCAGCAGTCCGGGACAGTGGTCCTACGAGCAGTACTTC. It encodes CASSPGQWSYEQYF.

This rearrangement joins TRBV6-2 or TRBV6-3 to TRBJ2-1; unclear D gene. Trimming left V 2 bases short and J 7 bases short, with 18 bases between. The CDR3 has 16 amino acids. Germline V CDR1 and CDR2: MNHEY, SVGEGT. CDR3 sequence reads: CASSYRLETQANEQFF. CDR3 nucleotides: TGTGCCAGCAGTTACAGATTAGAGACGCAGGCGAATGAGCAGTTCTTC.

This clone has just a few counts. The chain uses TRBV9 and TRBJ1-5; TRBD1 might be the D (5 bases). Germline CDR1 reads SGDLS; CDR2 reads YYNGEE. V was shortened by 3 bases and J by 2 bases, with 12 bases between the two germline ends. The CDR3 runs 15 residues. CDR3 sequence reads: CASSALWGGNQPQHF. The CDR3 DNA reads TGTGCCAGCAGCGCCCTATGGGGGGGCAATCAGCCCCAGCATTTT.

The rearrangement joins TRBV27 to TRBJ2-7; the D gene is possibly TRBD1 (5 bases). This CDR3 has 16 residues. V was cut by 6 bases and J by 0 bases, with 18 bases left in between. Germline V lookup: CDR1 MNHEY, CDR2 SMNVEV (reference sequence). CDR3 loop: CASRAVVWGSSYEQYF. As DNA, the CDR3 is TGTGCCAGCAGAGCCGTGGTGTGGGGCTCCTCCTACGAGCAGTACTTC.

The CDR3 loop reads CASSLAPGEQFF. In DNA, the CDR3 is TGTGCCAGCAGCTTAGCCCCCGGTGAGCAGTTCTTC. The V and J genes are TRBV7-2 and TRBJ2-1; D is unresolved. The CDR3 is 12 residues long. Germline V gene data show CDR1 as SGHTA and CDR2 as FQGNSA. Trimming took 0 bases from V and 9 from J, leaving 6 bases between them. Full variable domain (rest looked up from reference TRBV7-2 and TRBJ2-1): GAGVSQSPSNKVTEKGKDVELRCDPISGHTALYWYRQSLGQGLEFLIYFQGNSAPDKSGLPSDRFSAERTGGSVSTLTIQRTQQEDSAVYLCASSLAPGEQFFGPGTRLTVL.

This rearrangement joins TRBV11-2 to TRBJ2-1; D is perhaps TRBD1 (6 bases). Trimming took 0 bases from V and 9 from J, leaving 15 bases between them. Germline lookup yields CDR1 SGHAT and CDR2 FQNNGV. The CDR3 is made up of 15 amino acids. In nucleotides, the CDR3 is TGTGCCAGCAGCTTAGAGGGGGCCACCCCCGGTGAGCAGTTCTTC. It is translated as CASSLEGATPGEQFF.

As regards this clone: Other DNA variants within this sample encode the same CDR3. The rearrangement uses TRBV11-3 and TRBJ1-1; maybe TRBD1 (5 bases). Looked up from germline, CDR1 is SGHNT and CDR2 is YENEEA. The V end lost 3 bases, the J end lost 5 bases, and 10 bases lay between the germline ends. CDR3 size: 13 residues. Here the CDR3 DNA reads TGTGCCAGCAGCTTTCGGGGGGGGACTGAAGCTTTCTTT. The encoded protein is CASSFRGGTEAFF.

The V gene is TRBV3-1 (or the pseudogene TRBV3-2), the J gene TRBJ2-2; D perhaps matches TRBD2 (6 bases). CDR3 length: 15 amino acids. The ends were cut back, 4 bases at V and 5 bases at J, with 14 bases in the middle. Germline loops: CDR1 LGHDT, CDR2 YNNKEL (reference sequence). The CDR3, as DNA: TGTGCCAGCAGCCGAACGGGAGTAGGGACCGGGGAGCTGTTTTTT. Translated, it gives CASSRTGVGTGELFF.

The chain joins TRBV3-1 (or the pseudogene TRBV3-2) to TRBJ1-6; the match to TRBD1 covers 7 bases. Germline V gene lookup returns CDR1 LGHDT and CDR2 YNNKEL (reference sequence). The CDR3 is 17 residues long. Trimming removed 1 base from V and 10 bases from J; junction bases left unmatched: 13. The CDR3 nucleotides are TGTGCCAGCAGCCAAGGCGCCTCCGGGACAGTGGGCTCACCCCTCCACTTT. Translation gives CASSQGASGTVGSPLHF.